The 29 T cell receptor beta chains below all came from one sample that was sequenced in a study of beta chain features in type 1 diabetes. Notes on the study in general: For Type 1 diabetes patients, all four CD4+ subsets carried TCRB CDR3s that were moderately but significantly shorter.

Every isolated RNA sample was fully reverse transcribed, so sequencing captured expressed TCRB transcripts. Here immunoSEQ multiplex PCR was the method, and the copy in TCRdb shows in-frame clones only, minus some. The data contain around 310,000 clones, approximately 15% of them seen just once; the ten biggest clones take up roughly 0.015%. These receptors' antigens are unknown. Sequenced input: naive CD4+ T cells from blood. These receptors all come from a woman aged 18 to 35 with type 1 diabetes.

The rearrangement uses TRBV4-3 and TRBJ1-1; unclear D gene. Germline lookup yields CDR1 LGHNA and CDR2 YSLEER. The CDR3 has 15 amino acids. V lost 0 bases and J 0 bases, leaving 8 bases between the germline ends. For the CDR3, the DNA is TGCGCCAGCAGCCAAGACGAGGGATTGAACACTGAAGCTTTCTTT. This sequence encodes CASSQDEGLNTEAFF.

This clone has a handful of counts. The chain joins TRBV7-2 to TRBJ2-1; 11 bases line up with TRBD2. The CDR3 spans 14 residues. V lost 2 bases and J lost 7; bases outside the gene matches: 1. Germline CDR1 reads SGHTA; CDR2 reads FQGNSA. In nucleotides, the CDR3 is TGTGCCAGCAGCTTACCTAGCGGGAGGAATGAGCAGTTCTTC. This codes for CASSLPSGRNEQFF.

A few counts support this clone. Other DNA sequences from this sample encode an identical CDR3 as well. The rearrangement joins TRBV20-1 to TRBJ2-7, with D perhaps TRBD1 (5 bases). With 6 bases removed from V and 3 bases from J, the gap between germline ends came to 9 bases. There are 11 residues in the CDR3. Germline V CDR1 and CDR2: DFQATT, SNEGSKA (reference sequence). CDR3 region: CSAPDNYEQYF. In DNA, the CDR3 is TGCAGTGCCCCGGACAACTACGAGCAGTACTTC.

V gene TRBV30 combines with J gene TRBJ2-7; D is unclear. CDR3 size: 11 residues. The germline V and J ends were trimmed by 3 bases and 2 bases, with 5 bases remaining between them. CDR1 GTSNPN and CDR2 SVGIG come from the germline V gene (reference sequence). CDR3 sequence: CAWRATYEQYF. As DNA, the CDR3 is TGTGCCTGGAGGGCCACCTACGAGCAGTACTTC. Using reference TRBV30 and TRBJ2-7 for the parts outside the CDR3, the full variable domain is SQTIHQWPATLVQPVGSPLSLECTVEGTSNPNLYWYRQAAGRGLQLLFYSVGIGQISSEVPQNLSASRPQDRQFILSSKKLLLSDSGFYLCAWRATYEQYFGPGTRLTVT.

V and J are TRBV19 and TRBJ1-2; 9 nucleotides agree with TRBD1. In germline, CDR1 is LNHDA, CDR2 SQIVND (reference sequence). The CDR3 is 12 residues long. Trimming at V came to 4 bases and at J to 13 bases, leaving 7 bases not matched to a gene. The CDR3 loop reads CASSTPQGAGTF. The CDR3 DNA follows: TGTGCCAGTAGTACCCCACAGGGGGCAGGCACCTTC.

This clone showed up just a few times. The chain joins TRBV2 to TRBJ1-1; TRBD1 is a possible D gene (6 bases). CDR3 length: 12 amino acids. V lost 10 bases to trimming and J lost 1 base, with 10 bases between them. Germline CDR1 is SNHLY and CDR2 is FYNNEI. The chain's CDR3 is CATRGQNTEAFF. The CDR3 region has the DNA TGTGCCACCCGGGGACAGAACACTGAAGCTTTCTTT.

The V call is TRBV18, the J call TRBJ1-1; D unresolved. The CDR3 extends over 13 amino acids. V was clipped by 3 bases and J by 3 bases, with 8 bases between them. CDR1 and CDR2 (germline): KGHSH, LQKENI. CDR3 bases: TGTGCCAGCTCACCCGCGTTGGACACTGAAGCTTTCTTT. Translating it yields CASSPALDTEAFF. Supplemented by reference TRBV18 and TRBJ1-1, the full variable domain reads NAGVMQNPRHLVRRRGQEARLRCSPMKGHSHVYWYRQLPEEGLKFMVYLQKENIIDESGMPKERFSAEFPKEGPSILRIQQVVRGDSAAYFCASSPALDTEAFFGQGTRLTVV.

This clone was detected only a few times. The chain joins TRBV9 to TRBJ2-2, with D possibly matching TRBD2 (5 bases). V shed 1 base and J shed 1 base, with 8 bases lying between them. The CDR3 runs to 15 residues. CDR1 SGDLS and CDR2 YYNGEE come from the germline V gene. CDR3 bases: TGTGCCAGCAGCGTACTGCGGGTGAACACCGGGGAGCTGTTTTTT. Protein product: CASSVLRVNTGELFF.

V and J are TRBV28 and TRBJ2-7, with 8 bases that match TRBD1. Germline V lookup: CDR1 MDHEN, CDR2 SYDVKM. Trimming at V came to 5 bases and at J to 3 bases, leaving 6 bases not matched to a gene. The CDR3 is 14 residues long. The CDR3 DNA sequence: TGTGCCAGCAGTACACAGGGGGGCGTCTACGAGCAGTACTTC. Amino acid sequence: CASSTQGGVYEQYF.

The DNA for the CDR3 is TGTGCCAGCGGCCCCCGAACCTTGACTAGCGGACAAGAGACCCAGTACTTC. It encodes CASGPRTLTSGQETQYF. The chain carries TRBV9 and TRBJ2-5, with 9 bases aligning to TRBD2. With 7 bases clipped from V and 2 bases from J, the junction kept 15 bases outside the gene matches. This CDR3 region has 17 residues. The germline V gene encodes CDR1 SGDLS and CDR2 YYNGEE.

This CDR3 is CASSLGEETQYF. The DNA for the CDR3 is TGTGCCAGCAGCTTGGGCGAGGAGACCCAGTACTTC. The chain links TRBV7-9 to TRBJ2-5, with unresolved D. V dropped 3 bases and J dropped 5 bases, with 7 bases sitting between them. Germline V gene data show CDR1 as SEHNR and CDR2 as FQNEAQ (reference sequence). CDR3 length: 12 residues. The full variable domain, its missing parts supplied by reference TRBV7-9 and TRBJ2-5, is DTGVSQNPRHKITKRGQNVTFRCDPISEHNRLYWYRQTLGQGPEFLTYFQNEAQLEKSRLLSDRFSAERPKGSFSTLEIQRTEQGDSAMYLCASSLGEETQYFGPGTRLLVL.

The chain joins TRBV28 to TRBJ2-2; D ambiguous. The CDR3 contains 13 residues. From germline, CDR1 is MDHEN and CDR2 SYDVKM. V dropped 3 bases and J dropped 4 bases, with 6 bases sitting between them. CDR3: CASSLERTGELFF. In nucleotides, the CDR3 is TGTGCCAGCAGTTTGGAGCGCACCGGGGAGCTGTTTTTT.

This clone has more than one count but fewer than ten. J is TRBJ1-1 and V is TRBV5-4; possibly TRBD1 for D (5 bases). In germline, CDR1 is SGHNT, CDR2 YYREEE (reference sequence). The CDR3 totals 13 residues. V lost 4 bases to trimming and J lost 1 base, with 8 bases between them. CDR3 in amino acids: CASSIDRNTEAFF. The CDR3 DNA reads TGTGCCAGCAGCATTGACAGGAACACTGAAGCTTTCTTT.

J is TRBJ2-5 and V is TRBV6-6, with TRBD1 matching 7 bases. Germline-derived CDR1 and CDR2 are MNHNY and SVGAGI (reference sequence). V lost 2 bases to trimming and J lost 5 bases; unmatched junction nucleotides: 2. This CDR3 region has 13 residues. CDR3 in amino acids: CASSYLQGETQYF. The CDR3 DNA follows: TGTGCCAGCAGTTACCTACAGGGGGAGACCCAGTACTTC.

As to this clone: Germline is not matched at one junction end, which may reflect a read error. V gene TRBV5-1 combines with J gene TRBJ1-1, with D perhaps matching TRBD1 (5 bases). The CDR3 length is 13 residues. Germline CDR1 SGHRS, CDR2 YFSETQ. In DNA form, the CDR3 reads TGCGCCAGCAGTTCAAGCCCAGGGACTGGAGCTTTCTTT. Amino acids: CASSSSPGTGAFF.

The chain links TRBV5-1 to TRBJ2-5; 8 bases map to TRBD2. The CDR3 has 17 residues. Unmatched junction bases numbered 16, after V lost 4 bases and J lost 5 bases. The germline V gene has CDR1 SGHRS and CDR2 YFSETQ. CDR3 sequence: CASSDPGLGGRRETQYF. CDR3 in DNA: TGCGCCAGCAGCGATCCGGGACTAGGCGGTCGCAGGGAGACCCAGTACTTC.

This clone appeared a few times. The chain carries TRBV30 and TRBJ2-5, with D hard to call. Trimming took 1 base from V and 4 from J, leaving 7 bases between them. Germline-derived CDR1 and CDR2 are GTSNPN and SVGIG (reference sequence). This CDR3 contains 12 residues. Here the CDR3 DNA reads TGTGCCTGGAGTGCCCCAGGAGAGACCCAGTACTTC. It codes for CAWSAPGETQYF.

The chain links TRBV19 to TRBJ1-5; D is perhaps TRBD1 (5 bases). Germline V gene data show CDR1 as LNHDA and CDR2 as SQIVND (reference sequence). Trimming took off 9 bases at V and 3 bases at J, with 9 bases between the two ends. The CDR3 extends over 12 amino acids. The CDR3: CASRQFNQPQHF. As DNA, the CDR3 is TGTGCCAGCCGACAGTTCAATCAGCCCCAGCATTTT.

The chain recombines TRBV7-3 with TRBJ2-2; 12 bases are a match to TRBD2. CDR3 size: 16 residues. Germline values: CDR1 SGHTA, CDR2 FQGTGA. V trimming: 5 bases; J trimming: 3 bases; junction bases outside the gene matches: 4. The CDR3 DNA follows: TGTGCCAGCAGCCCCCGACTAGCGGGAGACACCGGGGAGCTGTTTTTT. It translates to CASSPRLAGDTGELFF.

This clone turned up a few times. This chain connects TRBV11-2 to TRBJ2-5, with 7 bases matching TRBD2. The V gene end was trimmed by 4 bases and the J gene end by 4 bases; junction bases not matched to a gene: 9. The CDR3 spans 15 residues. Germline lookup yields CDR1 SGHAT and CDR2 FQNNGV. The CDR3 region is CASSSRAGFLETQYF. The CDR3 DNA is TGTGCCAGCAGCTCCAGAGCGGGGTTCTTAGAGACCCAGTACTTC.

The chain recombines TRBV5-1 with TRBJ2-7; no firm D call. This CDR3 has 16 amino acids. Germline V gene data show CDR1 as SGHRS and CDR2 as YFSETQ. V gave up 0 bases and J gave up 0 bases, with 13 bases separating them. The CDR3 DNA sequence: TGCGCCAGCAGCTTGGGTGTGCGGTCCCCCTCCTACGAGCAGTACTTC. This encodes CASSLGVRSPSYEQYF. The whole variable domain, filled in from reference TRBV5-1 and TRBJ2-7, reads KAGVTQTPRYLIKTRGQQVTLSCSPISGHRSVSWYQQTPGQGLQFLFEYFSETQRNKGNFPGRFSGRQFSNSRSEMNVSTLELGDSALYLCASSLGVRSPSYEQYFGPGTRLTVT.

This clone appeared a few times. This sequence joins TRBV5-1 and TRBJ2-1; TRBD2 might be the D (6 bases). Germline V gene sequence: CDR1 SGHRS, CDR2 YFSETQ. This CDR3 is 11 amino acids long. Between the trimmed V and J ends, which lost 0 bases and 13 bases, there was a span of 8 bases. This CDR3 reads CASSLETSQFF. In DNA, the CDR3 is TGCGCCAGCAGCTTGGAAACTAGCCAGTTCTTC.

The chain has TRBV5-1 and TRBJ1-2; D is perhaps TRBD1 (6 bases). Looked up from germline, CDR1 is SGHRS and CDR2 is YFSETQ. Deletions cut 5 bases from V and 0 bases from J, with 20 bases between. The CDR3 runs to 17 residues. The CDR3, as DNA: TGCGCCAGCAGTCCGGAGCAGGGGCAATCGACTAACTATGGCTACACCTTC. This gives the protein CASSPEQGQSTNYGYTF.

The chain carries TRBV14 and TRBJ2-7; 9 nucleotides align to TRBD2. V gave up 5 bases and J gave up 6 bases; unmatched junction bases: 8. The CDR3 length is 14 residues. Germline V gene data show CDR1 as SGHDN and CDR2 as FVKESK. The CDR3 protein is CASSVSGGPLEQYV. The CDR3, as DNA: TGTGCCAGCAGCGTTAGCGGGGGACCCCTCGAGCAGTACGTC.

This clone was seen more than once but under ten times. The CDR3 is CAWARQETWTDTQYF. CDR3 in DNA: TGTGCCTGGGCTCGACAGGAGACTTGGACAGATACGCAGTATTTT. The rearrangement links TRBV30 to TRBJ2-3; D might be TRBD1 (6 bases). V gave up 5 bases and J gave up 3 bases, with 18 bases separating them. Germline loops: CDR1 GTSNPN, CDR2 SVGIG (reference sequence). This CDR3 has 15 amino acids. Full variable domain (remainder filled in from reference TRBV30 and TRBJ2-3): SQTIHQWPATLVQPVGSPLSLECTVEGTSNPNLYWYRQAAGRGLQLLFYSVGIGQISSEVPQNLSASRPQDRQFILSSKKLLLSDSGFYLCAWARQETWTDTQYFGPGTRLTVL.

The chain couples TRBV7-2 to TRBJ1-2, with a tentative D call TRBD1 (5 bases). The CDR3 has 14 residues. V gave up 6 bases and J gave up 2 bases, with 13 bases separating them. Germline V gene lookup returns CDR1 SGHTA and CDR2 FQGNSA. DNA for the CDR3: TGTGCCAGCAGTTGGAATGGACAAAACTATGGCTACACCTTC. It translates to CASSWNGQNYGYTF.

This clone was seen more than once but under ten times. The chain couples TRBV29-1 to TRBJ2-1, with 10 bases fitting TRBD2. V shed 7 bases and J 4 bases; nucleotides not matched to a gene: 7. Germline CDR1 reads SQVTM; CDR2 reads ANQGSEA. The length of the CDR3 is 14 residues. CDR3: CSARTSGEYNEQFF. The CDR3 nucleotides read TGCAGCGCCCGGACTAGCGGAGAGTACAATGAGCAGTTCTTC.

The V gene is TRBV6-5, the J gene TRBJ2-3, with 9 bases lining up with TRBD2. CDR3 size: 16 residues. Germline V gives CDR1 MNHEY, CDR2 SVGAGI. Trimming cost V 0 bases and J 7 bases; bases outside gene matches: 8. DNA of the CDR3: TGTGCCAGCAGTTACTCATCGGGACTAGCTGGGTATACGCAGTATTTT. Translation gives CASSYSSGLAGYTQYF.

The V gene is TRBV12-5, the J gene TRBJ2-1, with TRBD2 identical over 8 bases. V was clipped by 1 base and J by 6 bases; unmatched bases: 5. The CDR3 has 15 amino acids. CDR1 and CDR2 from the germline V gene are LGHNT and FRNRAP. The CDR3 here is CASGLGAGETNEQFF. CDR3 nucleotide sequence: TGTGCTAGTGGTTTGGGAGCGGGAGAGACCAATGAGCAGTTCTTC.